These 18 T cell receptor beta chains came from one sample sequenced in a study of OX40 agonist ivuxolimab in advanced cancers. Sequencing used immunoSEQ multiplex PCR; TCRdb keeps in-frame clones, though not all of them. The repertoire has some 70,000 clones, roughly 90% of them found once; the top ten carry under 3.5%. Sequencing was performed on CD4+ or CD8+ T cells sorted from blood, taken in a trial of the OX40 agonist ivuxolimab. Every receptor here comes from an adult with an advanced solid tumor such as melanoma, head and neck, liver or kidney cancer.

J is TRBJ2-1 and V is TRBV11-2; the D gene could be TRBD1 or TRBD2 (5 bases each). The germline V gene has CDR1 SGHAT and CDR2 FQNNGV. This CDR3 comprises 13 residues. Trimming shortened V by 3 bases and J by 11 bases, and 14 bases separated the two germline ends. For the CDR3, the DNA is TGTGCCAGCAGCTTTACGGGACGGCGTAAGCAGTTCTTC. Protein product: CASSFTGRRKQFF.

The V gene is TRBV13, the J gene TRBJ1-1; TRBD1 might be the D (6 bases). Germline V gene data show CDR1 as PRHDT and CDR2 as FYEKMQ (reference sequence). Trimming stripped 1 base from V and 0 bases from J, with 18 bases between. There are 18 residues in the CDR3. The CDR3 DNA reads TGTGCCAGCAGCTTAGAACCGAGCGGGGGCGTCATGAACACTGAAGCTTTCTTT. It yields the protein CASSLEPSGGVMNTEAFF.

The chain couples TRBV7-2 to TRBJ2-4, with D possibly being TRBD1 or TRBD2 (5 bases each). The germline V gene has CDR1 SGHTA and CDR2 FQGNSA. The CDR3 is 13 amino acids. Trimming removed 4 bases from V and 15 bases from J, with 19 bases in between. CDR3 sequence (DNA): TGTGCCAGCAGCTCATCTACCGGGACGGCGCGGTACTTC. Residues: CASSSSTGTARYF.

The chain links TRBV18 to TRBJ2-7, with 8 bases fitting TRBD1. The CDR3 extends over 12 amino acids. V lost 5 bases, J lost 6 bases, and 3 bases stayed unmatched. Germline V gene data show CDR1 as KGHSH and CDR2 as LQKENI. For the CDR3, the DNA is TGTGCCAGCTCAATCGGACAGGGCGAGCAGTACTTC. This sequence encodes CASSIGQGEQYF.

The chain uses TRBV11-3 and TRBJ2-7; a possible D gene is TRBD1 (5 bases). Germline values: CDR1 SGHNT, CDR2 YENEEA. Trimming removed 3 bases from V and 3 bases from J, with 12 bases in between. The CDR3 covers 14 residues. The CDR3 is CASSLHGDSYEQYF. CDR3 bases: TGTGCCAGCAGCTTGCATGGAGACAGCTACGAGCAGTACTTC.

V usage is TRBV19 and J usage is TRBJ2-1; TRBD2 is a possible D gene (6 bases). The V gene lost 5 bases and the J gene lost 4 bases, with 9 bases spanning the gap. CDR1 and CDR2 (germline): LNHDA, SQIVND (reference sequence). The CDR3 totals 13 residues. The CDR3 sequence is CASSETRYNEQFF. In DNA form, the CDR3 reads TGTGCCAGTAGTGAGACTAGATACAATGAGCAGTTCTTC.

CDR3 DNA: TGTGCCAGCAGCCTCATTACAGGGTTCGGAACTGAAGCTTTCTTT. It encodes CASSLITGFGTEAFF. J is TRBJ1-1 and V is TRBV5-5, with D possibly matching TRBD1 (6 bases). Germline lookup yields CDR1 SGHKS and CDR2 YYEKEE (reference sequence). The CDR3 length is 15 residues. Trimming removed 4 bases at V and 5 bases at J, with 18 bases between.

The genes are TRBV4-3 and TRBJ2-2; D call uncertain. The V end lost 1 base, the J end lost 3 bases, and 6 bases lay between the germline ends. The V gene's germline CDR1 is LGHNA and CDR2 YSLEER. The CDR3 is 14 amino acids. This CDR3 is CASSQARDTGELFF. The DNA for the CDR3 is TGCGCCAGCAGCCAAGCCCGGGACACCGGGGAGCTGTTTTTT.

This chain joins TRBV25-1 and TRBJ2-1; 8 positions agree with TRBD1. Germline V lookup: CDR1 MGHDK, CDR2 SYGVNS. The ends lost 8 bases at V and 3 bases at J; junction bases unmatched: 9. This CDR3 has 15 amino acids. The CDR3 loop reads CASRTGLGGYNEQFF. Here the CDR3 DNA reads TGTGCCAGCCGGACAGGGCTGGGGGGCTACAATGAGCAGTTCTTC.

CDR3 sequence reads: CASSLAGIGNEKLFF. The CDR3 nucleotides read TGCGCCAGCAGCTTGGCAGGGATCGGTAATGAAAAACTGTTTTTT. The rearrangement uses TRBV5-1 and TRBJ1-4; perhaps TRBD1 as D (5 bases). Germline values: CDR1 SGHRS, CDR2 YFSETQ. The CDR3 covers 15 residues. Trimming stripped 0 bases from V and 4 bases from J, with 10 bases between.

The V and J genes are TRBV7-7 and TRBJ2-3; D not certain. Germline V lookup: CDR1 SSHAT, CDR2 FNYEAQ (reference sequence). CDR3 length: 15 residues. Trimming shortened V by 5 bases and J by 0 bases, and 12 bases separated the two germline ends. The DNA for the CDR3 is TGTGCCAGCAGCCCCAATGCCGGCAGCACAGATACGCAGTATTTT. Translating it yields CASSPNAGSTDTQYF.

The chain carries TRBV7-9 and TRBJ2-2; D not certain. Trimming cost V 1 base and J 5 bases, with 11 bases left between them. The V gene's germline CDR1 is SEHNR and CDR2 FQNEAQ (reference sequence). The CDR3 consists of 15 residues. CDR3 DNA: TGTGCCAGCAGCTTAGTCGAGGTTGGAACCGGGGAGCTGTTTTTT. This codes for CASSLVEVGTGELFF.

V and J are TRBV28 and TRBJ1-6; 7 positions match TRBD1. The CDR3 spans 14 residues. Germline CDR1 reads MDHEN; CDR2 reads SYDVKM. J was trimmed by 9 bases and V by 6 bases; bases with no gene match: 8. The CDR3 protein is CASSPGQFPSPLHF. Here the CDR3 DNA reads TGTGCCAGCAGCCCGGGACAGTTCCCTTCACCCCTCCACTTT.

J is TRBJ1-2 and V is TRBV28; 10 bases agree with TRBD1. The length of the CDR3 is 13 residues. Trimming took 8 bases from V and 7 from J; bases not matched to a gene: 7. The germline gives CDR1 MDHEN, CDR2 SYDVKM. CDR3: CASGDGDRGGYTF. For the CDR3, the DNA is TGTGCCAGCGGCGATGGGGACAGGGGTGGCTACACCTTC.

This clone has more than one count but fewer than ten. The chain uses TRBV14 and TRBJ1-1, with unresolved D. This CDR3 region has 13 residues. Germline CDR1 SGHDN, CDR2 FVKESK. V was shortened by 1 base and J by 7 bases, with 10 bases between the two germline ends. The DNA for the CDR3 is TGTGCCAGCAGCCAAGGCCCGGGTAATGAAGCTTTCTTT. It specifies CASSQGPGNEAFF.

V gene TRBV2 combines with J gene TRBJ1-1; D is possibly TRBD1 (5 bases). The CDR3 covers 12 residues. The germline V gene encodes CDR1 SNHLY and CDR2 FYNNEI. V was shortened by 7 bases and J by 6 bases, with 12 bases between the two germline ends. CDR3 sequence: CASKKGIAEAFF. CDR3 in DNA: TGTGCCAGCAAGAAGGGGATCGCTGAAGCTTTCTTT.

V gene TRBV28 combines with J gene TRBJ2-1; D is unresolved. CDR1 MDHEN and CDR2 SYDVKM come from the germline V gene. The CDR3 length is 14 residues. Trimming left V 6 bases short and J 1 base short, with 10 bases between. This chain's CDR3 is CASSLPASYNEQFF. In DNA, the CDR3 is TGTGCCAGCAGCCTCCCCGCTTCCTACAATGAGCAGTTCTTC.

The chain couples TRBV2 to TRBJ1-5; unclear D gene. CDR1 SNHLY and CDR2 FYNNEI come from the germline V gene. Trimming removed 4 bases from V and 2 bases from J, with 9 bases in between. The CDR3 consists of 14 residues. CDR3: CASSADGGNQPQHF. The CDR3 DNA reads as TGTGCCAGCAGTGCTGATGGGGGCAATCAGCCCCAGCATTTT.